This T cell receptor (beta chain) was found in a study of blood T cells in healthy people across ages. A J-beta primer mix and a sample-barcoded 5' primer were used in a second PCR of about 7 to 12 cycles. TCRdb passed the 5' RACE reads through MiXCR, listing each CDR3 protein once. The sample holds hundreds of thousands of distinct CDR3 sequences, 58% seen once. Study observations and caveats: As age increased, TCR beta diversity per million T cells fell in a roughly linear fashion.

On this clonotype itself: No antigen is known for it.

The TCR sequence derives from a man in his 60s in good health. The sample taken for sequencing was blood.

CDR3 in DNA: TGCGCCAGCAGCTTCCAGGGGACGAACACCGGGGAGCTGTTTTTT. Translating it yields CASSFQGTNTGELFF. The V and J genes are TRBV5-1 and TRBJ2-2, with TRBD1 as a possible D gene (6 bases). The CDR3 is 15 amino acids. Germline CDR1 reads SGHRS; CDR2 reads YFSETQ. V was trimmed by 2 bases and J by 0 bases, leaving 8 bases between them.